One sample yielded the 26 T cell receptor beta chains listed below, sequenced in a study of Tregs in tolerant kidney transplant recipients. Clones were sequenced by immunoSEQ multiplex PCR, and TCRdb holds only the in-frame ones, with some missing. The repertoire consists of about 240,000 clones, with approximately 83% occurring once and the leading ten covering about 0.58%. Sequencing was carried out using CD4+ T cells from blood. The receptors were sampled from a human donor in good health.

The CDR3 protein is CAWKQGGLASSTDTQYF. DNA of the CDR3: TGTGCCTGGAAACAGGGGGGACTAGCCTCAAGCACAGATACGCAGTATTTT. This chain joins TRBV30 and TRBJ2-3, with a tentative D call TRBD2 (9 bases). CDR1 is GTSNPN, CDR2 SVGIG, per germline (reference sequence). Trimming removed 4 bases from V and 0 bases from J, with 20 bases in between. The CDR3 extends over 17 amino acids.

The rearrangement uses TRBV9 and TRBJ1-5; TRBD1 is a possible D gene (5 bases). This CDR3 comprises 15 residues. V gave up 0 bases and J gave up 8 bases, with 15 bases separating them. The germline CDR1 and CDR2 sequences are SGDLS and YYNGEE. Written as DNA, the CDR3 is TGTGCCAGCAGCGTAGCCGACGGGGGTGAGGAGCCCCAGCATTTT. This translates into CASSVADGGEEPQHF.

Comment on this clone: Within the sample, other DNA sequences also encode this same CDR3. The chain is built from TRBV11-2 and TRBJ1-1; D remains unclear. The germline V gene has CDR1 SGHAT and CDR2 FQNNGV. V lost 0 bases and J 1 base, leaving 3 bases between the germline ends. This CDR3 is 13 amino acids long. In DNA, the CDR3 is TGTGCCAGCAGCTTAGAGAGGAACACTGAAGCTTTCTTT. This encodes CASSLERNTEAFF.

The rearrangement links TRBV19 to TRBJ1-5; 8 bases line up with TRBD1. Trimming at V came to 5 bases and at J to 2 bases, leaving 11 bases not matched to a gene. Germline CDR1 and CDR2: LNHDA and SQIVND (reference sequence). The CDR3 is 17 residues long. This CDR3 reads CASSAWTGTLGNQPQHF. The CDR3 DNA sequence: TGTGCCAGTAGTGCCTGGACAGGGACCTTGGGCAATCAGCCCCAGCATTTT.

The chain has TRBV28 and TRBJ2-7; a weak D match, TRBD2 (6 bases). Trimming shortened V by 6 bases and J by 4 bases, and 10 bases separated the two germline ends. CDR1 and CDR2 (germline): MDHEN, SYDVKM. The CDR3 has 12 amino acids. CDR3 residues: CASSRERYEQYF. DNA of the CDR3: TGTGCCAGCAGCCGGGAGCGGTACGAGCAGTACTTC.

The chain employs TRBV7-9 and TRBJ1-2; 10 bases align to TRBD1. The CDR3 consists of 13 residues. Germline-derived CDR1 and CDR2 are SEHNR and FQNEAQ (reference sequence). The V and J ends lost 5 bases and 8 bases, in that order; junction bases with no gene match: 5. CDR3 in amino acids: CASSATGGGGYTF. CDR3 DNA sequence: TGTGCCAGCAGCGCGACAGGGGGCGGCGGCTACACCTTC.

The CDR3 bases are TGTGCCAGCAGTGACGTCAGGGGCTCAGATACGCAGTATTTT. Protein sequence: CASSDVRGSDTQYF. The rearrangement uses TRBV2 and TRBJ2-3, with a possible D match to TRBD1 (6 bases). Germline values: CDR1 SNHLY, CDR2 FYNNEI. The CDR3 has 14 amino acids. V was trimmed by 3 bases and J by 4 bases, leaving 11 bases between them.

The chain uses TRBV19 and TRBJ2-7, with D possibly matching TRBD1 (6 bases). The CDR3 sequence is 17 residues long. Germline assignment: CDR1 LNHDA and CDR2 SQIVND (reference sequence). V dropped 1 base and J dropped 2 bases, with 18 bases sitting between them. The chain's CDR3 is CASSIVGRGRGPYEQYF. The CDR3, as DNA: TGTGCCAGTAGTATAGTGGGCAGGGGCCGGGGCCCCTACGAGCAGTACTTC.

The chain combines TRBV5-1 with TRBJ2-7; tentatively, D is TRBD1 or TRBD2 (5 bases each). Trimming removed 0 bases from V and 3 bases from J, with 10 bases in between. There are 14 residues in the CDR3. Germline CDR1 is SGHRS and CDR2 is YFSETQ. The CDR3 DNA reads TGCGCCAGCAGCTTGGCGGGGCCAGGCTACGAGCAGTACTTC. Amino acids: CASSLAGPGYEQYF.

This clone was recorded once. The chain recombines TRBV5-4 with TRBJ2-7; 8 bases are a match to TRBD2. The ends lost 4 bases at V and 7 bases at J; junction bases unmatched: 13. Germline V gives CDR1 SGHNT, CDR2 YYREEE (reference sequence). This CDR3 region has 15 residues. The CDR3 region is CASSLSGKGWGEQYF. CDR3 nucleotides: TGTGCCAGCAGCCTTAGCGGGAAGGGGTGGGGTGAGCAGTACTTC.

The chain recombines TRBV5-4 with TRBJ2-3; unclear D gene. The germline V and J ends were trimmed by 0 bases and 0 bases, with 11 bases remaining between them. The germline gives CDR1 SGHNT, CDR2 YYREEE (reference sequence). This CDR3 region has 16 residues. The CDR3 loop reads CASSLEIRASTDTQYF. The DNA of the CDR3 is TGTGCCAGCAGCTTGGAAATTAGGGCTAGCACAGATACGCAGTATTTT.

This CDR3 is CASNGQGYRYGYTF. CDR3 in DNA: TGTGCCAGCAACGGACAGGGGTATCGCTATGGCTACACCTTC. The chain joins TRBV2 to TRBJ1-2; 9 nucleotides line up with TRBD1. The CDR3 length is 14 residues. The V and J ends lost 7 bases and 4 bases, in that order; junction bases with no gene match: 7. Germline values: CDR1 SNHLY, CDR2 FYNNEI.

The CDR3 region has the DNA TGTGCCAGCAGTCCCACCGCTGGGAGTGGCTACACCTTC. This codes for CASSPTAGSGYTF. The chain couples TRBV27 to TRBJ1-2; the D is unclear. V was pared by 5 bases and J by 7 bases, with 14 bases between. In germline, CDR1 is MNHEY, CDR2 SMNVEV (reference sequence). CDR3 length: 13 amino acids.

This clone was observed a handful of times. V usage is TRBV5-6 and J usage is TRBJ2-5; D gene unclear. There are 13 residues in the CDR3. Looked up from germline, CDR1 is SGHDT and CDR2 is YYEEEE. The V end lost 1 base, the J end lost 1 base, and 5 bases lay between the germline ends. CDR3 amino acids: CASSLILQETQYF. Here the CDR3 DNA reads TGTGCCAGCAGCTTGATTCTCCAAGAGACCCAGTACTTC.

The V and J genes are TRBV11-2 and TRBJ1-4, with D unclear. This CDR3 region has 14 residues. CDR1 and CDR2 from the germline V gene are SGHAT and FQNNGV. V lost 0 bases to trimming and J lost 12 bases, with 14 bases between them. The CDR3 nucleotides are TGTGCCAGCAGCTTAGATCAGGCGAGAGGGCAACTGTTTTTT. It is translated as CASSLDQARGQLFF.

The V gene is TRBV11-3, the J gene TRBJ2-2; 8 bases align to TRBD1. V was clipped by 5 bases and J by 6 bases; unmatched bases: 14. This CDR3 has 17 residues. From germline, CDR1 is SGHNT and CDR2 YENEEA. Here the CDR3 DNA reads TGTGCCAGCAGCCTTAGGAACACAGGGGGTGCTCCCGGGGAGCTGTTTTTT. It specifies CASSLRNTGGAPGELFF.

This chain links TRBV5-1 with TRBJ1-1; no clear D. This CDR3 has 13 amino acids. In germline, CDR1 is SGHRS, CDR2 YFSETQ. V was cut by 2 bases and J by 3 bases, with 8 bases left in between. This CDR3 reads CASSLGKDTEAFF. The CDR3 DNA is TGCGCCAGCAGCTTAGGTAAGGACACTGAAGCTTTCTTT.

J is TRBJ2-7 and V is TRBV4-2, with D possibly being TRBD1 (6 bases). V was pared by 3 bases and J by 8 bases, with 17 bases between. This CDR3 region has 14 residues. CDR1 and CDR2 (germline): LGHNA, YNFKEQ. The CDR3 DNA follows: TGTGCCAGCAGCCAGGACTCGGACAGTATGCAGCAGTACTTC. This codes for CASSQDSDSMQQYF.

V gene TRBV5-1 combines with J gene TRBJ2-1; 7 bases fit TRBD2. Germline V lookup: CDR1 SGHRS, CDR2 YFSETQ. Losses at the gene ends were 5 bases for V and 8 bases for J; bases not matched to a gene: 10. There are 14 residues in the CDR3. DNA for the CDR3: TGCGCCAGCAGTTCCCCGGGAGGTTCGGATGAGCAGTTCTTC. Protein: CASSSPGGSDEQFF.

The V and J genes are TRBV19 and TRBJ2-3; perhaps D is TRBD1 or TRBD2 (7 bases each). From germline, CDR1 is LNHDA and CDR2 SQIVND (reference sequence). The V end was cut by 3 bases, the J end by 4 bases, with 11 bases between. CDR3 size: 14 residues. The CDR3 nucleotides are TGTGCCAGTAGTATTCAGGGGGGGCCAGATACGCAGTATTTT. As protein: CASSIQGGPDTQYF.

This clone has just a few counts. The rearrangement uses TRBV5-1 and TRBJ2-2; D is unresolved. CDR1 is SGHRS, CDR2 YFSETQ, per germline. Trimming took off 1 base at V and 0 bases at J, with 4 bases between the two ends. This CDR3 has 14 amino acids. Here the CDR3 reads CASSLITNTGELFF. In nucleotides, the CDR3 is TGCGCCAGCAGCTTGATTACGAACACCGGGGAGCTGTTTTTT.

V and J are TRBV7-9 and TRBJ2-1, with D possibly called TRBD1 or TRBD2 (5 bases each). Germline CDR1 reads SEHNR; CDR2 reads FQNEAQ (reference sequence). CDR3 length: 15 amino acids. The V end was cut by 6 bases, the J end by 7 bases, with 19 bases between. CDR3 bases: TGTGCCAGCAGTGGGACCGGGACCGCCCTAAATGAGCAGTTCTTC. Protein sequence: CASSGTGTALNEQFF.

The chain employs TRBV6-5 and TRBJ2-7, with D tentatively TRBD2 (6 bases). Deletions cut 0 bases from V and 2 bases from J, with 14 bases between. The CDR3 has 16 residues. Germline V CDR1 and CDR2: MNHEY, SVGAGI. In DNA form, the CDR3 reads TGTGCCAGCAGTTACTCGATATATAGCGGCCCCTACGAGCAGTACTTC. It is translated as CASSYSIYSGPYEQYF.

This clone was recorded once. The V call is TRBV6-5, the J call TRBJ1-1, with 9 bases matching TRBD1. The CDR3 is 15 residues long. The V gene's germline CDR1 is MNHEY and CDR2 SVGAGI. V gave up 6 bases and J gave up 0 bases; unmatched junction bases: 5. DNA of the CDR3: TGTGCCAGCAGAAGGGACAGGGTATTGAACACTGAAGCTTTCTTT. It yields the protein CASRRDRVLNTEAFF.

This chain links TRBV5-1 with TRBJ1-4; TRBD1 matches at 9 bases. Per the germline V gene, CDR1 is SGHRS and CDR2 is YFSETQ. CDR3 length equals 14 residues. V lost 5 bases, J lost 5 bases, and 4 bases stayed unmatched. In nucleotides, the CDR3 is TGCGCCAGCAGGCCGGGACAGGGAAATGAAAAACTGTTTTTT. It codes for CASRPGQGNEKLFF.

CDR3 sequence (DNA): TGTGCCAGTAACGAGCGGGCGGTCTACAATGAGCAGTTCTTC. Its translation: CASNERAVYNEQFF. This chain connects TRBV19 to TRBJ2-1; TRBD2 might be the D (6 bases). This CDR3 spans 14 amino acids. CDR1 is LNHDA, CDR2 SQIVND, per germline (reference sequence). Between the trimmed V and J ends, which lost 7 bases and 3 bases, there was a span of 13 bases.